The text below deals with one T cell receptor beta chain. Its antigen has not been determined. Base qualities are not provided; no much larger clone lies one nucleotide away. V trim: 4 bases; J trim: 2 bases; unmatched bases: 5. The CDR3 spans 16 residues, from the cysteine through the phenylalanine. Only the CDR3 part of the read is kept: 48 bases, read in frame from the first base. Per the germline V gene, SGHTA is the CDR1 and FQGNSA is the CDR2. The immunoSEQ multiplex PCR assay was used to amplify the TCRB and TCRAD loci from a standardized quantity of quality-controlled genomic DNA. The amplicons covered the V(D)J region and were long enough to include the CDR3 and to identify the V and J genes. Amplicon sequencing was performed on an Illumina platform through the commercial immunoSEQ service. As for the original processing: Primer bias and sequencing errors were corrected as previously described, and TCRAD and TCRB were defined on the basis of the IMGT database. immunoSEQ Analyzer 3.0 and VDJTools were used for repertoire analysis, which covered basic statistics, V/J segment usage, diversity estimates, rarefaction and pairwise overlap. To estimate diversity, the Chao1, ChaoE, Efron-Thisted, Shannon and inverse Simpson indices were applied, and diversity was also estimated on datasets down-sampled to the smallest sample. Repertoire overlap was determined by strict matching of CDR3 nucleotide sequence, V gene and J gene, and Jaccard-based multidimensional scaling clustering was applied. TCRdb retrieved this table from immuneACCESS and kept in-frame rearrangements only. Not all clones are present; in checked studies, unresolved V genes account for under half, and no reason is known for the remainder. From that table come the V and J calls and clone size; the DNA was used to work out D and trimming. The sample profile shows about 130,000 clones; 90% to 95% of them were found once. 0.02% to 0.03% of the sample lies in the top ten.

The thymus tissue came from surgical resects taken out during corrective cardiac surgery. Immunologically healthy infants undergoing open corrective cardiac surgery for congenital heart defects in Finland were used as donors. After being mechanically released from the tissue, thymocytes were kept at -70 degrees C in pellets of roughly 8.5-34 million cells. A QIAsymphony instrument was used to extract genomic DNA from the frozen cell pellets. This record comes from a study of human thymus T cells (dated by TCRdb to 2018 to 2020). With regard to the full study: TCR alpha and beta repertoires from fewer than ten infant thymus samples and four related peripheral blood samples were characterized in the study. Donor ages ranged from about 7 to 244 days, and the cohort comprised six or seven male and two female infants. General conclusions and limits of the study: Biased V and J gene segment usage appeared to be present in both thymic and peripheral blood repertoires. The related research found that thymic TCR repertoires overlapped highly between unrelated individuals. On average, approximately 790,000 unique TCRB clonotypes were obtained from thymus samples, compared with around 78,000 from blood samples.

Rearrangement joined TRBV7-2 to TRBJ2-7; 13 central nucleotides agree with TRBD2. Material for sequencing was thymus tissue. The sequence was collected from a boy in the first two years of life with a congenital heart defect but otherwise immunologically healthy. The DNA sequence reads TGTGCCAGCAGCTCGACTAGCGGGGGGCCAGCCTACGAGCAGTACTTC. It is translated as CASSSTSGGPAYEQYF.